This entry lists 4 T cell receptor beta chains sequenced from one sample in a study of CD8 T cells in Susac syndrome. Reverse transcription used roughly 0.5 to 1 ug RNA and random hexamers. TCRdb analysed the immunoSEQ multiplex PCR reads with MiXCR anew, one entry per CDR3 protein. The sample has around 190,000 distinct CDR3 sequences, 90% to 95% seen once; the top ten hold about 0.094%. The sequencing sample was made of CD4+ T cells from PBMCs. The receptors were sampled from a human donor in good health.

This chain uses TRBV28 with TRBJ1-3, with a possible D match to TRBD1 (5 bases). The CDR3 extends over 18 amino acids. V was cut by 1 base and J by 0 bases, with 16 bases left in between. Germline V gives CDR1 MDHEN, CDR2 SYDVKM. The CDR3: CASSLLFGGVPSGNTIYF. For the CDR3, the DNA is TGTGCCAGCAGTTTATTGTTCGGAGGGGTGCCCTCTGGAAACACCATATATTTT.

The V call is TRBV25-1, the J call TRBJ2-1; 10 bases map to TRBD1. Germline V lookup: CDR1 MGHDK, CDR2 SYGVNS. This CDR3 region has 13 residues. After removal of 4 bases from V and 9 bases from J, the junction contained 3 bases not matched to a gene. CDR3 amino acids: CASSGRTGGEQFF. CDR3 DNA: TGTGCCAGCAGTGGCCGGACAGGGGGTGAGCAGTTCTTC.

The chain recombines TRBV9 with TRBJ2-3; D possibly corresponds to TRBD2 (6 bases). Germline V gives CDR1 SGDLS, CDR2 YYNGEE. V gave up 4 bases and J gave up 6 bases, with 9 bases separating them. This CDR3 is 12 amino acids long. The CDR3 coding sequence is TGTGCCAGCAGCTTAGGGAGGGATACGCAGTATTTT. Encoded protein: CASSLGRDTQYF. Full variable domain (rest looked up from reference TRBV9 and TRBJ2-3): DSGVTQTPKHLITATGQRVTLRCSPRSGDLSVYWYQQSLDQGLQFLIQYYNGEERAKGNILERFSAQQFPDLHSELNLSSLELGDSALYFCASSLGRDTQYFGPGTRLTVL.

The CDR3 here is CASSSGDDGGTGELFF. Here the CDR3 DNA reads TGTGCCAGCAGTTCCGGGGACGACGGGGGCACCGGGGAGCTGTTTTTT. The rearrangement links TRBV28 to TRBJ2-2; tentatively, D is TRBD2 (6 bases). This CDR3 comprises 16 residues. Germline V gene data show CDR1 as MDHEN and CDR2 as SYDVKM. V shed 4 bases and J shed 4 bases, with 16 bases lying between them.